Listed below are T cell receptor beta chains from one sample, sequenced in a study of blood T cell repertoires in COVID-19. The table came from immunoSEQ multiplex PCR; TCRdb's copy has only in-frame clones and leaves some out. The profile shows roughly 230,000 clones, about nine tenths of them singletons. The sequencing input was peripheral blood. Source of these receptors: a man aged 25 to 45 with COVID-19, enrolled during active disease. The CDR3 runs from the conserved cysteine through the conserved F or W. D genes are given only for firm matches. Where a row states a size, it is once, few, many or the class of an expanded clone; other rows omit it.

V gene: TRBV5-1
clone size: .
D gene: .
J gene: TRBJ1-2
CDR3 DNA: TGCGCCAGCAGCTTCCCGGAGAACTATGGCTACACCTTC
CDR3 protein: CASSFPENYGYTF

V gene: TRBV6-5
clone size: .
D gene: .
J gene: TRBJ1-2
CDR3 DNA: TGTGCCAGCAGTTACTCAGTAGGGGATGGCTACACCTTC
CDR3 protein: CASSYSVGDGYTF

V gene: TRBV10-1
clone size: .
D gene: .
J gene: TRBJ1-2
CDR3 DNA: TGCGCCAGCAGCTCGACAGATTATGGCTACACCTTC
CDR3 protein: CASSSTDYGYTF

V gene: TRBV5-1
clone size: .
D gene: .
J gene: TRBJ2-7
CDR3 DNA: TGCGCCATCTTCGAGCAGTACTTC
CDR3 protein: CAIFEQYF

V gene: TRBV24-1
clone size: .
D gene: .
J gene: TRBJ1-1
CDR3 DNA: TGTGCCACCCGCAGGGACAAGGCAAACACTGAAGCTTTCTTT
CDR3 protein: CATRRDKANTEAFF

V gene: TRBV6-1
clone size: .
D gene: .
J gene: TRBJ1-1
CDR3 DNA: TGTGCCAGCAGTGAACAGGGCCTGAACACTGAAGCTTTCTTT
CDR3 protein: CASSEQGLNTEAFF

V gene: TRBV3-1/TRBV3-2
clone size: .
D gene: .
J gene: TRBJ1-1
CDR3 DNA: TGTGCCAGCAGCCAAGAGGCCCTTCCGAACACTGAAGCTTTCTTT
CDR3 protein: CASSQEALPNTEAFF

V gene: TRBV19
clone size: .
D gene: TRBD1
J gene: TRBJ2-1
CDR3 DNA: TGTGCCAGTAGTTTAGGACAGGGCTACAATGAGCAGTTCTTC
CDR3 protein: CASSLGQGYNEQFF

V gene: TRBV4-1
clone size: few
D gene: TRBD1
J gene: TRBJ2-7
CDR3 DNA: TGCGCCAGCAGCCAGGCAAATACAGGGGGCAAGGGATACGAGCAGTACTTC
CDR3 protein: CASSQANTGGKGYEQYF

V gene: TRBV11-1
clone size: .
D gene: TRBD2
J gene: TRBJ2-5
CDR3 DNA: TGTGCCAGCAGCCGGACTAGCGGCCACCAAGAGACCCAGTACTTC
CDR3 protein: CASSRTSGHQETQYF

V gene: TRBV19
clone size: .
D gene: .
J gene: TRBJ1-6
CDR3 DNA: TGTGCCAGTACCTTACGCCCAAGGGACACCTCCTCCTATAATTCACCCCTCCACTTT
CDR3 protein: CASTLRPRDTSSYNSPLHF

V gene: TRBV10-1
clone size: once
D gene: .
J gene: TRBJ2-7
CDR3 DNA: TGCGCCAGCAGGAGGCAGTACTTC
CDR3 protein: CASRRQYF

V gene: TRBV6-1
clone size: .
D gene: TRBD1
J gene: TRBJ2-5
CDR3 DNA: TGTGCCAGCAGTGAAGTCCCGGGACAGGGTCACGGGACCCAGTACTTC
CDR3 protein: CASSEVPGQGHGTQYF

V gene: TRBV6-5
clone size: .
D gene: .
J gene: TRBJ1-6
CDR3 DNA: TGTGCCAGCAGTCTTCCCTCCGGGGGGGGTCCCCTCCACTTT
CDR3 protein: CASSLPSGGGPLHF

V gene: TRBV13
clone size: .
D gene: .
J gene: TRBJ1-5
CDR3 DNA: TGTGCCAGCAGCTTAGGGGGGCCGGGGGATCAGCCCCAGCATTTT
CDR3 protein: CASSLGGPGDQPQHF

V gene: TRBV29-1
clone size: .
D gene: .
J gene: TRBJ1-1
CDR3 DNA: TGCAGCGCCTTGAGGGCCGGTCCTGAAGCTTTCTTT
CDR3 protein: CSALRAGPEAFF

V gene: TRBV11-3
clone size: .
D gene: TRBD2
J gene: TRBJ2-1
CDR3 DNA: TGTGCCAGCAGCTCTTTAGCGGGGGGGCCGGGTGAGCAGTTCTTC
CDR3 protein: CASSSLAGGPGEQFF

V gene: TRBV11-1
clone size: .
D gene: .
J gene: TRBJ2-2
CDR3 DNA: TGTGCCAGCAGCCCCCTACAGGACACCGGGGAGCTGTTTTTT
CDR3 protein: CASSPLQDTGELFF

V gene: TRBV7-2
clone size: .
D gene: .
J gene: TRBJ1-5
CDR3 DNA: TGTGCCAGCAGCTTAGAGCGGGGTCCGCCCCAGCATTTT
CDR3 protein: CASSLERGPPQHF

V gene: TRBV5-1
clone size: .
D gene: TRBD1
J gene: TRBJ1-1
CDR3 DNA: TGCGCCAGCAGCCCGACGAGCAGGACAGGGGGCACTGAAGCTTTCTTT
CDR3 protein: CASSPTSRTGGTEAFF

V gene: TRBV6-4
clone size: .
D gene: .
J gene: TRBJ1-2
CDR3 DNA: TGTGCCAGCAGTGAAGTCGGCGGACAGACACTTGTGAACTATGGCTACACCTTC
CDR3 protein: CASSEVGGQTLVNYGYTF

V gene: TRBV24-1
clone size: .
D gene: .
J gene: TRBJ1-1
CDR3 DNA: TGTGCCACCAGCCTAAACAGGGACCTGAACACTGAAGCTTTCTTT
CDR3 protein: CATSLNRDLNTEAFF

V gene: TRBV7-7
clone size: .
D gene: .
J gene: TRBJ2-5
CDR3 DNA: TGTGCCAGCAGCCTACCCTCGGCAGGGATTTTTTCAGAGACCCAGTACTTC
CDR3 protein: CASSLPSAGIFSETQYF

V gene: TRBV7-9
clone size: .
D gene: .
J gene: TRBJ1-2
CDR3 DNA: TGTGCCTCGCGCCAGGAAAACTATGGCTACACCTTC
CDR3 protein: CASRQENYGYTF

V gene: TRBV11-2
clone size: .
D gene: TRBD2
J gene: TRBJ2-7
CDR3 DNA: TGTGCCAGCAGCTTCGCCGGGAGGGCCTACGAGCAGTACTTC
CDR3 protein: CASSFAGRAYEQYF

V gene: TRBV5-6
clone size: .
D gene: .
J gene: TRBJ1-3
CDR3 DNA: TGTGCCAGCAGCTTCCGATCACAGGCGGGGTACGGAAACACCATATATTTT
CDR3 protein: CASSFRSQAGYGNTIYF

V gene: TRBV5-1
clone size: .
D gene: .
J gene: TRBJ1-4
CDR3 DNA: TGCGCCAGCAGCAACCATGGGACATCTACTGAAAAACTGTTTTTT
CDR3 protein: CASSNHGTSTEKLFF